This T cell receptor (beta chain) emerged from a study of blood T cell repertoires in COVID-19 (dated by TCRdb to about 2020). Some background on the complete study: The collaborator samples originated in the United States, Italy and Spain and spanned the acute and convalescent phases of COVID-19. Samples were obtained from the ongoing ImmuneRACE study (first 160 participants) and from over a thousand subjects provided by 6 global collaborators. The prospective study material was composed of cDNA or gDNA derived from T cells, B-cell-depleted T cells, or PBMCs. The sample metadata nearly always contained a de-identified subject ID, COVID-19 status, age in years and sex. The repertoires were made available in a free public database intended to serve as a resource for research on the immune response to SARS-CoV-2. Where available, HLA class I and class II types were obtained from metadata supplied by the sample provider rather than from assay-based typing. Deeply sampled blood TCRbeta repertoires from subjects exposed to, actively infected with, or recovered from COVID-19 were included in the dataset. The study at large found these results: Clinical and demographic metadata were provided uncurated, with the amount varying by source and participant.

Collaborating institutions collected whole blood in K2EDTA tubes following their own protocols. For TCRbeta analysis, collaborators shipped samples as frozen whole blood, isolated PBMCs, or DNA extracted from either of those sample types. The germline V gene encodes CDR1 SNHLY and CDR2 FYNNEI. Deletion took 5 bases off V and 3 bases off J, with a span of 10 bases between the germline ends. Inclusive of the bounding cysteine and phenylalanine, the CDR3 is 13 residues long. Left in the record is the CDR3 DNA by itself, 39 bases read in frame from the first base. In the case of this clone: Its antigen specificity is not known. The sample holds no much larger clone one base away, and base qualities are not on file.

The immunoSEQ Assay, a bias-controlled multiplex PCR, was used to amplify TCRbeta CDR3 regions from genomic DNA. Per the original workflow: The number of nucleated cells in each sample was estimated from the amplification of reference gene primers within the assay. To quantify the absolute abundance of each unique TCRbeta CDR3 rearrangement, sequence reads were collapsed and filtered. For each sample, productive Simpson clonality was calculated as the square root of Simpson's diversity index over productive rearrangements. As stored in TCRdb, this immuneACCESS dataset retains in-frame rearrangements with V and J assigned. A fraction of the clones does not appear; measured against another copy, unresolved V genes explain less than half of the discrepancy, and the remainder lacks a known reason. V, J and clone size are taken as reported in that table, and D and trimming were inferred from the DNA itself. Counted in this sample were 250,000 to 350,000 clones; about 86% of them appeared once. Jointly, the top ten make up roughly 1.1% of the sample.

The receptor comes from a woman in her 50s with acute or convalescent COVID-19. Specimen: peripheral blood. The chain couples TRBV2 to TRBJ2-5; TRBD2 is a weak D gene call, 6 bases matching. The sequenced DNA is TGTGCCAGCAGTCGACTAGTAGAAGAGACCCAGTACTTC. Its product reads: CASSRLVEETQYF. The reference TRBV2 and TRBJ2-5 proteins fill in what lies around the CDR3, so the full variable domain reads EPEVTQTPSHQVTQMGQEVILRCVPISNHLYFYWYRQILGQKVEFLVSFYNNEISEKSEIFDDQFSVERPDGSNFTLKIRSTKLEDSAMYFCASSRLVEETQYFGPGTRLLVL.